The sequence of this TCR beta chain was determined in a study of blood T cells in healthy people across ages. Alongside a J-beta primer mix, a sample-barcoded 5' primer served in a second PCR lasting 7 to 11 cycles. TCRdb reprocessed the 5' RACE reads with MiXCR, giving one entry per CDR3 protein. The sample lists about 830,000 distinct CDR3 sequences; about 62% were seen once. Trimming stripped 3 bases from V and 1 base from J, with 10 bases between. The CDR3 extends over 14 amino acids. CDR1 is LGHNA and CDR2 is YSLEER in the germline V gene. Specimen: blood. The TCR comes from a man aged 25 to 40 in good health. The chain employs TRBV4-3 and TRBJ2-7; D may be TRBD2 (6 bases). This CDR3 reads CASSHHGSSYEQYF. Written as DNA, the CDR3 is TGCGCCAGCAGCCATCACGGGAGTTCCTACGAGCAGTACTTC.